Reported below is one TCR beta chain. Its antigen remains undetermined. No base quality information exists; no much larger clone differs at one position. Ends trimmed: V by 0 bases, J by 8 bases; bases unmatched to a gene: 11. The CDR3 holds 16 amino acids from the cysteine to the phenylalanine. Only the CDR3 region is kept as DNA, spanning 48 bases read in frame from base 1. CDR1 SGHRS and CDR2 YFSETQ were looked up in the germline V gene. The sample originates from a study of blood T cells in healthy people across ages (dated by TCRdb to the mid-2010s). Regarding the research as a whole: In model experiments, template switching captured roughly one uniquely barcoded TCR beta cDNA molecule for every two T cells. The study analyzed two additional independent replicas of 1 million unique cDNA reads from the same blood draw for two donors, one aged 18 to 30 and one aged 80 or older. Donors of different ages were randomly distributed across sequencing lanes to avoid experimental bias. The donors were divided into four age groups: young (average around 17 years), middle-aged (approximately 42), aged (under 70) and long-lived (82). Age-related changes in TCR beta repertoire diversity were measured in the study by deep sequencing normalized with unique cDNA molecular identifiers.

Library creation used 5' RACE. TCRdb names Illumina HiSeq 2500 as the instrument used. The second PCR ran for roughly 7 to 11 cycles and used a J-beta primer mix along with a sample-barcoded 5' primer. Each TCR beta cDNA molecule received a unique molecular identifier from a template-switch 5' adaptor carrying 12 random nucleotides. At least 2.5 million CDR3-containing paired-end reads were obtained from each sample. First-strand cDNA synthesis was performed from all RNA using the Mint cDNA synthesis kit, with priming by a TRBC-specific oligonucleotide. After uracil-DNA glycosylase treatment, a first 18-cycle PCR used universal primers M1SS and BC2_uni_R on all cDNA. In the original analysis: For normalization, 1 million high-quality reads were randomly selected from each sample, with every read carrying a distinct molecular identifier. Reads with shared molecular identifiers were discarded instead of being binned into consensus sequences. CDR3 identification, clonotype clustering and error correction used MiTCR with a Q25 quality threshold and the strictest error-elimination algorithm. A nonparametric unseen species model using Euler transformation provided a lower-bound estimate of total TCR beta diversity. TCRdb trimmed public reads at Q25 via fastp, called clones via MiXCR and kept in-frame beta chains. Every distinct CDR3 protein forms one entry, paired with its most common genes and DNA. The V and J calls were not made by the authors but by TCRdb's processing. The sample includes over 600,000 distinct CDR3 sequences, with roughly 21% observed a single time. Roughly 3.6% of the sample belongs to the ten largest clones.

The 40 or so donors, aged about 6 to 95 years, were systemically healthy Caucasian individuals from Russia. Each donor gave approximately 10 milliliters of peripheral blood, collected into EDTA-treated Vacutainer tubes. Ficoll-Paque density-gradient centrifugation was used to isolate PBMCs, with at least 7 million per sample. Trizol reagent was used to extract total RNA from PBMCs, with at least 6 micrograms per sample. Naive CD45RAhigh/CD27high T cell percentages were measured by flow cytometry on a PBMC aliquot from every donor. Broader findings and caveats from the paper: The percentage of naive T cells measured by flow cytometry correlated strongly with observed TCR beta diversity. Since profiling was done on bulk unsorted PBMCs, naive and antigen-experienced compartments could not be conclusively compared. Compared with the aged group, more naive CD4+ T cells, fewer expanded clones and increased TCR diversity were shown by the long-lived group, suggesting age selection. Estimates of total diversity from one million sequenced T cells were regarded as lower bounds and underestimates. As age increased, observed TCR beta diversity per million T cells dropped in a roughly linear way, and a significant reduction was already evident by age roughly 40. Because donor CMV infection status was unknown, age-related changes in expanded clonotypes were potentially confounded.

Sequenced input: blood. This chain joins TRBV5-1 to TRBJ2-3; 8 nucleotides in the junction match TRBD2. The TCR was taken from a man in his sixties or seventies in good health. The CDR3 protein is CASSLDPAGGPGTQYF. The nucleotide sequence reads as follows: TGCGCCAGCAGCTTGGATCCGGCGGGAGGCCCAGGTACGCAGTATTTT.